Below are 14 T cell receptor beta chains sequenced from a single sample in a study of regulatory T cells in long-lasting Graves disease. Combining iRepertoire HTBI primers with Arm-PCR of CDR3 regions, the authors built TCR beta libraries. TCRdb re-called the multiplex PCR reads through MiXCR, storing one row per CDR3 protein. Of about 430,000 distinct CDR3 sequences listed, 21% are singletons. The time point is: persistent/refractory GD, antithyroid drugs over 5 years with positive TRAb. Generation of the TCR library employed RNA extracted from PBMCs. The sequencing used peripheral blood mononuclear cells (PBMCs), collected when the disease was refractory, from a patient treated with antithyroid drugs. These receptors all come from a female donor with Graves disease.

This clonotype was recorded at least ten times. The chain combines TRBV27 with TRBJ2-7; 11 nucleotides align to TRBD2. Germline CDR1 reads MNHEY; CDR2 reads SMNVEV (reference sequence). Trimming removed 0 bases from V and 3 bases from J; junction bases left unmatched: 7. This CDR3 comprises 17 residues. CDR3 coding DNA: TGTGCCAGCAGTTTATCGGGGGGACTAGCGGCCTACTACGAGCAGTACTTC. It specifies CASSLSGGLAAYYEQYF.

This clonotype was detected many times. This chain uses TRBV2 with TRBJ2-6, with D perhaps given as TRBD1 or TRBD2 (5 bases each). Trimming took off 8 bases at V and 0 bases at J, with 14 bases between the two ends. The CDR3 consists of 16 residues. The germline CDR1 and CDR2 sequences are SNHLY and FYNNEI. The CDR3: CASGGPKDSGANVLTF. The DNA of the CDR3 is TGTGCCAGCGGGGGACCCAAAGACTCTGGGGCCAACGTCCTGACTTTC. Full variable domain (rest looked up from reference TRBV2 and TRBJ2-6): EPEVTQTPSHQVTQMGQEVILRCVPISNHLYFYWYRQILGQKVEFLVSFYNNEISEKSEIFDDQFSVERPDGSNFTLKIRSTKLEDSAMYFCASGGPKDSGANVLTFGAGSRLTVL.

This clonotype was seen ten or more times. This chain joins TRBV28 and TRBJ2-4; unclear D gene. Trimming pared 4 bases from V and 3 bases from J, leaving 1 base between. Germline assignment: CDR1 MDHEN and CDR2 SYDVKM. The CDR3 has 11 amino acids. CDR3 sequence (DNA): TGTGCCAGCAGTTACAAAAACATTCAGTACTTC. This encodes CASSYKNIQYF.

Of note for this clonotype: One base away lies a much larger clone, so this may be a sequencing read error. This chain uses TRBV28 with TRBJ1-5; D is ambiguous. With 7 bases removed from V and 11 bases from J, the gap between germline ends came to 18 bases. Germline values: CDR1 MDHEN, CDR2 SYDVKM. CDR3 size: 13 residues. The CDR3 here is CASNPGGEPTQHF. CDR3 coding DNA: TGTGCCAGCAACCCAGGCGGAGAACCAACCCAGCATTTT. The full variable domain, rest sourced from reference TRBV28 and TRBJ1-5, is DVKVTQSSRYLVKRTGEKVFLECVQDMDHENMFWYRQDPGLGLRLIYFSYDVKMKEKGDIPEGYSVSREKKERFSLILESASTNQTSMYLCASNPGGEPTQHFGDGTRLSIL.

This clonotype has ten or more counts. This chain joins TRBV20-1 and TRBJ1-4; TRBD1 might be the D (5 bases). Looked up from germline, CDR1 is DFQATT and CDR2 is SNEGSKA (reference sequence). This CDR3 has 14 amino acids. V lost 0 bases and J lost 8, with 13 bases in between. The CDR3 DNA reads as TGCAGTGCTAGAGATAGGAGGGGCGGAGAAAAACTGTTTTTT. Translated, it gives CSARDRRGGEKLFF.

A remark on this clonotype: The junction differs from germline at one of its ends, possibly a read error. This sequence joins TRBV7-3 and TRBJ1-1; tentative D call: TRBD1 (5 bases). The germline CDR1 and CDR2 sequences are SGHTA and FQGTGA. The CDR3 consists of 14 residues. The CDR3 DNA sequence: TGTGCCAGCAGCTTAAGCGCAGGGAACACTGAAACTTTCTTT. Protein sequence: CASSLSAGNTETFF.

This clonotype occurred many times. This sequence joins TRBV29-1 and TRBJ2-7, with D uncertain. The V end was cut by 5 bases, the J end by 1 base, with 18 bases between. Germline V gene lookup returns CDR1 SQVTM and CDR2 ANQGSEA. The CDR3 extends over 15 amino acids. The CDR3 DNA reads as TGCAGCGTTAAAGGGTTGTACAGAAGATCCTACGAGCAGTACTTC. This codes for CSVKGLYRRSYEQYF.

This clonotype was recorded many times. J is TRBJ2-7 and V is TRBV19, with D maybe TRBD2 (5 bases). The CDR3 is made up of 14 amino acids. The V gene's germline CDR1 is LNHDA and CDR2 SQIVND (reference sequence). Trimming shortened V by 6 bases and J by 1 base, and 13 bases separated the two germline ends. The CDR3 sequence: CASRPDGKSYEQYF. DNA for the CDR3: TGTGCCAGTAGACCGGACGGGAAGTCCTACGAGCAGTACTTC.

This chain uses TRBV27 with TRBJ2-3, with no clear D. Germline V CDR1 and CDR2: MNHEY, SMNVEV (reference sequence). The CDR3 loop spans 14 amino acids. Trimming cost V 6 bases and J 5 bases, with 15 bases left between them. The CDR3 loop is CASSRATAGDTQYF. The CDR3 nucleotides are TGTGCCAGCAGCCGTGCTACGGCCGGAGATACGCAGTATTTT.

There are a few counts of this clonotype. CDR3 nucleotide sequence: TGTGCCAGCAGCCCTACAGGGGAGGAGACCCAGTACTTC. Its translation is CASSPTGEETQYF. This chain uses TRBV14 with TRBJ2-5, with 7 bases that match TRBD1. CDR3 length: 13 amino acids. The germline gives CDR1 SGHDN, CDR2 FVKESK. With 4 bases clipped from V and 5 bases from J, the junction kept 4 bases outside the gene matches.

V and J are TRBV10-2 and TRBJ1-5; TRBD1 aligns across 10 bases. V was clipped by 8 bases and J by 6 bases; unmatched bases: 4. Germline-derived CDR1 and CDR2 are WSHSY and SAAADI. This CDR3 has 13 residues. The CDR3 nucleotides read TGCGCCAGCCTCCGGGACAGGGGTCAGCCCCAGCATTTT. Protein: CASLRDRGQPQHF.

The rearrangement joins TRBV6-1 to TRBJ2-1; 7 positions match TRBD2. There are 14 residues in the CDR3. Losses at the gene ends were 2 bases for V and 9 bases for J; bases not matched to a gene: 7. Germline CDR1 reads MNHNS; CDR2 reads SASEGT. Written as DNA, the CDR3 is TGTGCCAGCAGTGAAAGGCTAGCGGAAGGTGAGCAGTTCTTC. It specifies CASSERLAEGEQFF.

This clonotype was counted at least ten times. This sequence joins TRBV28 and TRBJ2-7, with 7 bases aligning to TRBD1. Trimming cost V 3 bases and J 2 bases; bases outside gene matches: 4. The CDR3 extends over 14 amino acids. Germline V gene sequence: CDR1 MDHEN, CDR2 SYDVKM. CDR3 region: CASSLVQGAYEQYF. The DNA of the CDR3 is TGTGCCAGCAGTTTGGTCCAGGGGGCCTACGAGCAGTACTTC.

This chain connects TRBV6-1 to TRBJ2-5; no clear D. CDR1 is MNHNS, CDR2 SASEGT, per germline. This CDR3 region has 15 residues. V was cut by 6 bases and J by 5 bases, with 19 bases left in between. The CDR3 reads CASRPSETPTETQYF. The CDR3 DNA follows: TGTGCCAGCAGGCCGTCCGAGACCCCCACGGAGACCCAGTACTTC.